Below, 32 T cell receptor beta chains from the same sample are listed, as sequenced in a study of T cells in Graves' hyperthyroidism and ophthalmopathy. Using RNA transcripts as the source, TCR beta CDR3 regions were amplified. First-round RT-PCR of the TCR CDR3 relied on the HTBI primer set. MiXCR, run by TCRdb on the multiplex PCR reads, gives a single entry per CDR3 protein. The data contain roughly 740,000 distinct CDR3 sequences, less than 20% of them singletons. The source material was blood. The receptors originated from a man younger than 30 with Graves' hyperthyroidism.

This clonotype was seen a handful of times. The rearrangement links TRBV20-1 to TRBJ2-6, with a tentative D call TRBD1 (6 bases). Deletions cut 6 bases from V and 3 bases from J, with 12 bases between. The CDR3 totals 14 residues. Germline CDR1 reads DFQATT; CDR2 reads SNEGSKA (reference sequence). CDR3 sequence: CSAVQGDGANVLTF. The CDR3 region has the DNA TGCAGTGCCGTACAGGGAGATGGGGCCAACGTCCTGACTTTC.

With regard to this clonotype: This may stem from a read error, because a much larger clone lies one nucleotide away. The chain recombines TRBV30 with TRBJ1-1; 7 nucleotides line up with TRBD1. V lost 0 bases and J lost 4; bases outside the gene matches: 5. CDR3 length: 14 residues. The germline gives CDR1 GTSNPN, CDR2 SVGIG (reference sequence). The CDR3 region is CAWSVRAGGTEAFF. The CDR3 nucleotides are TGTGCCTGGAGTGTGAGGGCAGGGGGCACTGAAGCTTTCTTT.

This clonotype was seen only once. This may be a read error, as it is one base from a much larger clone. The chain is built from TRBV6-2 or TRBV6-3 and TRBJ2-3, with a possible D match to TRBD2 (5 bases). This CDR3 spans 13 amino acids. CDR1 is MNHEY, CDR2 SVGEGT, per germline. CDR3 in amino acids: CAGRLRVADTQYF. CDR3 in DNA: TGTGCCGGCAGACTACGGGTGGCAGATACGCAGTATTTT.

J is TRBJ2-1 and V is TRBV14; 12 nucleotides match TRBD2. With 3 bases clipped from V and 6 bases from J, the junction kept 3 bases outside the gene matches. Germline assignment: CDR1 SGHDN and CDR2 FVKESK. This CDR3 is 15 amino acids long. The DNA of the CDR3 is TGTGCCAGCAGCCACCGGACTAGCGGGATCAATGAGCAGTTCTTC. Amino acids: CASSHRTSGINEQFF. Filled out from reference TRBV14 and TRBJ2-1, the complete variable domain reads EAGVTQFPSHSVIEKGQTVTLRCDPISGHDNLYWYRRVMGKEIKFLLHFVKESKQDESGMPNNRFLAERTGGTYSTLKVQPAELEDSGVYFCASSHRTSGINEQFFGPGTRLTVL.

The sample holds a few counts of this clonotype. The chain carries TRBV4-3 and TRBJ1-5; 7 positions agree with TRBD1. V was pared by 4 bases and J by 7 bases, with 10 bases of the junction left unmatched. Germline CDR1 and CDR2: LGHNA and YSLEER. This CDR3 has 15 residues. CDR3 loop: CASSLSTGRGQPQHF. Written as DNA, the CDR3 is TGCGCCAGCAGCCTGTCGACAGGGCGAGGACAGCCCCAGCATTTT.

The rearrangement joins TRBV20-1 to TRBJ1-1, with TRBD1 matching over 8 bases. Germline loops: CDR1 DFQATT, CDR2 SNEGSKA (reference sequence). This CDR3 spans 16 amino acids. The J segment lost 3 bases and the V segment lost 0 bases, leaving 9 bases of the junction unmatched. The DNA for the CDR3 is TGCAGTGCTAGAGACCCCACAGGGGGACGGGACACTGAAGCTTTCTTT. Translated: CSARDPTGGRDTEAFF.

The CDR3 nucleotides are TGTGCCACCGAACTCCCCCCCCGGCGACAGAACTCCTACAATGAGCAGTTCTTC. It codes for CATELPPRRQNSYNEQFF. J is TRBJ2-1 and V is TRBV28; weak D call: TRBD1 (5 bases). CDR1 MDHEN and CDR2 SYDVKM come from the germline V gene. Trimming removed 10 bases at V and 0 bases at J, with 25 bases between. This CDR3 is built from 18 residues.

V gene TRBV7-3 combines with J gene TRBJ2-1; 10 bases map to TRBD2. Trimming removed 0 bases from V and 3 bases from J; junction bases left unmatched: 2. This CDR3 contains 16 residues. The germline gives CDR1 SGHTA, CDR2 FQGTGA. The CDR3 coding sequence is TGTGCCAGCAGCTTAACTACTAGCGGGAACTACAATGAGCAGTTCTTC. Protein product: CASSLTTSGNYNEQFF.

This clonotype was counted many times. This sequence joins TRBV27 and TRBJ2-2; 11 positions agree with TRBD1. V lost 3 bases, J lost 4 bases, and 4 bases stayed unmatched. This CDR3 spans 16 amino acids. In germline, CDR1 is MNHEY, CDR2 SMNVEV (reference sequence). As DNA, the CDR3 is TGTGCCAGCAGTTTCCGGGACAGGGGGGGCACCGGGGAGCTGTTTTTT. Its protein product is CASSFRDRGGTGELFF.

As concerns this clonotype: Just one base apart from a much larger clone, this may be a read error. The chain combines TRBV10-2 with TRBJ2-3, with D perhaps assigned TRBD1 or TRBD2 (5 bases each). Germline lookup yields CDR1 WSHSY and CDR2 SAAADI. Trimming shortened V by 6 bases and J by 5 bases, and 15 bases separated the two germline ends. This CDR3 region has 14 residues. CDR3 nucleotide sequence: TGCGCCAGCAGGAGGGAACGGGGCATAGATACGCAGTATTTT. Protein sequence: CASRRERGIDTQYF.

The chain has TRBV28 and TRBJ2-3; TRBD1 matches at 7 bases. V trimming: 5 bases; J trimming: 2 bases; junction bases outside the gene matches: 10. CDR3 length: 16 residues. The germline gives CDR1 MDHEN, CDR2 SYDVKM. CDR3 sequence: CASSDDRVSHTDTQYF. CDR3 nucleotide sequence: TGTGCCAGCAGTGACGACAGGGTGTCACACACAGATACGCAGTATTTT.

This clonotype showed up many times. The chain uses TRBV7-2 and TRBJ2-7; 13 nucleotides align to TRBD2. J was trimmed by 5 bases and V by 0 bases; bases with no gene match: 4. The germline V gene encodes CDR1 SGHTA and CDR2 FQGNSA. The CDR3 extends over 16 amino acids. The CDR3 protein is CASSLAQLAGGHEQYF. In DNA form, the CDR3 reads TGTGCCAGCAGCTTAGCCCAACTAGCGGGAGGGCACGAGCAGTACTTC.

The chain couples TRBV7-2 to TRBJ2-3; 8 bases map to TRBD2. Germline V gene sequence: CDR1 SGHTA, CDR2 FQGNSA. Trimming cost V 1 base and J 13 bases; bases outside gene matches: 7. The length of the CDR3 is 13 residues. DNA of the CDR3: TGTGCCAGCAGCTTAGTAGGAGCGGGAGAAAAGTATTTT. This gives the protein CASSLVGAGEKYF.

At least ten counts were recorded for this clonotype. The chain links TRBV20-1 to TRBJ2-7; 11 bases line up with TRBD2. Germline CDR1 and CDR2: DFQATT and SNEGSKA (reference sequence). The V and J ends lost 3 bases and 3 bases, in that order; junction bases with no gene match: 10. This CDR3 has 16 residues. The CDR3 sequence is CSASGIPGLAVYEQYF. DNA of the CDR3: TGCAGTGCTAGTGGAATACCGGGACTAGCGGTCTACGAGCAGTACTTC.

Many counts were recorded for this clonotype. This chain joins TRBV7-9 and TRBJ2-7; D possibly corresponds to TRBD1 (6 bases). The CDR3 is 14 residues long. With 5 bases removed from V and 2 bases from J, the gap between germline ends came to 13 bases. The germline V gene encodes CDR1 SEHNR and CDR2 FQNEAQ (reference sequence). The CDR3 coding sequence is TGTGCCAGCAGCCCGACAGGAGAAACCTACGAGCAGTACTTC. As protein: CASSPTGETYEQYF.

In its sample, this clonotype was seen many times. The genes are TRBV27 and TRBJ2-1; 9 bases match TRBD2. The CDR3 is 18 amino acids. Germline trimming cut 8 bases from V and 4 bases from J; bases unmatched to any gene: 18. Looked up from germline, CDR1 is MNHEY and CDR2 is SMNVEV (reference sequence). In DNA, the CDR3 is TGTGCCAGCGGGTTAGCGGGAGACGTAGGGGGAAAGTACAATGAGCAGTTCTTC. Protein product: CASGLAGDVGGKYNEQFF.

This clonotype came up many times. The chain links TRBV3-1 to TRBJ1-2; D might be TRBD1 (6 bases). CDR3 length: 11 amino acids. Germline loops: CDR1 LGHDT, CDR2 YNNKEL (reference sequence). V was pared by 4 bases and J by 8 bases, with 8 bases between. The CDR3 loop is CASSLGQGYTF. As DNA, the CDR3 is TGTGCCAGCAGCCTAGGACAGGGCTACACCTTC.

This sequence joins TRBV7-9 and TRBJ2-1; 8 positions match TRBD2. Germline lookup yields CDR1 SEHNR and CDR2 FQNEAQ (reference sequence). The V gene end was trimmed by 2 bases and the J gene end by 4 bases; junction bases not matched to a gene: 7. The CDR3 covers 16 residues. The CDR3 nucleotides are TGTGCCAGCAGCTTACGGGGTAGCGGGGATTACAATGAGCAGTTCTTC. Encoded protein: CASSLRGSGDYNEQFF. Full variable domain (outside the CDR3, taken from reference TRBV7-9 and TRBJ2-1): DTGVSQNPRHKITKRGQNVTFRCDPISEHNRLYWYRQTLGQGPEFLTYFQNEAQLEKSRLLSDRFSAERPKGSFSTLEIQRTEQGDSAMYLCASSLRGSGDYNEQFFGPGTRLTVL.

The chain uses TRBV9 and TRBJ2-1; D is perhaps TRBD2 (5 bases). The V gene lost 0 bases and the J gene lost 0 bases, with 7 bases spanning the gap. CDR3 size: 15 residues. Per germline, CDR1 SGDLS and CDR2 YYNGEE. The CDR3 protein is CASSVESGSYNEQFF. CDR3 in DNA: TGTGCCAGCAGCGTAGAGAGCGGCTCCTACAATGAGCAGTTCTTC.

In its sample, this clonotype was seen a few times. The chain uses TRBV6-2 or TRBV6-3 and TRBJ2-2; possibly TRBD1 for D (6 bases). Trimming took off 2 bases at V and 7 bases at J, with 20 bases between the two ends. In germline, CDR1 is MNHEY, CDR2 SVGEGT. The CDR3 is made up of 17 amino acids. This CDR3 reads CASSYDGGLPLGGELFF. CDR3 coding DNA: TGTGCCAGCAGTTACGATGGGGGCTTGCCGTTGGGCGGGGAGCTGTTTTTT.

The V and J genes are TRBV20-1 and TRBJ2-7, with D possibly TRBD2 on 8 matching bases. CDR3 length: 19 amino acids. Trimming removed 5 bases from V and 0 bases from J, with 29 bases in between. Germline values: CDR1 DFQATT, CDR2 SNEGSKA (reference sequence). The CDR3 bases are TGCAGTGCTCAGACGCCGGGACAGTCATCGCTAGCGGGCTCCTACGAGCAGTACTTC. It encodes CSAQTPGQSSLAGSYEQYF.

This clonotype showed up just once. V is TRBV20-1 and J is TRBJ2-5, with D uncertain. The germline V and J ends were trimmed by 6 bases and 3 bases, with 14 bases remaining between them. Germline-derived CDR1 and CDR2 are DFQATT and SNEGSKA (reference sequence). The CDR3 runs to 13 residues. The CDR3 DNA sequence: TGCAGTGCCCGGGCAGAATCAAAAGAGACCCAGTACTTC. This gives the protein CSARAESKETQYF.

This clonotype was observed many times. The chain uses TRBV28 and TRBJ2-2, with 14 bases matching TRBD2. The trim removed 4 bases at V and 8 bases at J, leaving 6 bases unmatched. Germline CDR1 and CDR2: MDHEN and SYDVKM. This CDR3 is 16 amino acids long. The CDR3: CASSWGLAGEEGELFF. In nucleotides, the CDR3 is TGTGCCAGCAGTTGGGGACTAGCGGGAGAGGAGGGGGAGCTGTTTTTT.

This clonotype was found many times. The genes are TRBV18 and TRBJ2-7; TRBD1 matches 7 bases. The CDR3 totals 12 residues. V shed 3 bases and J 4 bases; nucleotides not matched to a gene: 0. Germline V gene lookup returns CDR1 KGHSH and CDR2 LQKENI. The DNA for the CDR3 is TGTGCCAGCTCACCGACAGGGTACGAGCAGTACTTC. It encodes CASSPTGYEQYF.

The chain has TRBV6-5 and TRBJ1-3, with D perhaps TRBD1 (5 bases). This CDR3 is 17 amino acids long. The V and J ends lost 2 bases and 3 bases respectively, with 17 bases between them. CDR1 is MNHEY and CDR2 is SVGAGI in the germline V gene. CDR3 bases: TGTGCCAGCAGTTACAGGCATCCAGGGTGGGGTGGAAACACCATATATTTT. This sequence encodes CASSYRHPGWGGNTIYF.

This clonotype occurred many times. The chain is built from TRBV20-1 and TRBJ2-1, with 7 bases that match TRBD1. The CDR3 spans 16 residues. Trimming removed 4 bases from V and 6 bases from J; junction bases left unmatched: 15. The germline CDR1 and CDR2 sequences are DFQATT and SNEGSKA (reference sequence). The CDR3 loop reads CSAKSMNRGLFNEQFF. CDR3 coding DNA: TGCAGTGCTAAAAGCATGAACAGGGGCCTTTTCAATGAGCAGTTCTTC.

At least ten counts were recorded for this clonotype. The V and J genes are TRBV12-3 or TRBV12-4 and TRBJ2-7; 11 nucleotides line up with TRBD1. This CDR3 has 18 residues. V shed 5 bases and J 4 bases; nucleotides not matched to a gene: 16. CDR3 DNA sequence: TGTGCCAGCAGTAGAGGGACAGGGGGTCGTCCCGGAGATTACGAGCAGTACTTC. This codes for CASSRGTGGRPGDYEQYF.

The table lists this clonotype with a few counts. The rearrangement links TRBV20-1 to TRBJ1-2; D is unresolved. CDR3 size: 13 residues. The V gene's germline CDR1 is DFQATT and CDR2 SNEGSKA (reference sequence). The germline V and J ends were trimmed by 2 bases and 8 bases, with 15 bases remaining between them. CDR3 DNA: TGCAGTGCTAGAAATCCCCTCTTTGAAGGCTACACCTTC. Its translation: CSARNPLFEGYTF.

The chain is built from TRBV5-4 and TRBJ2-2; 14 bases match TRBD2. The CDR3 covers 19 residues. V dropped 0 bases and J dropped 7; count of bases not matched to a gene: 11. Germline values: CDR1 SGHNT, CDR2 YYREEE (reference sequence). CDR3 DNA: TGTGCCAGCAGCTTGGCGGCGGGACTAGCGGGAGTTCTAGACGGGGAGCTGTTTTTT. It is translated as CASSLAAGLAGVLDGELFF.

The chain uses TRBV4-1 and TRBJ1-5, with D perhaps TRBD1 (6 bases). Germline assignment: CDR1 MGHRA and CDR2 YSYEKL. The length of the CDR3 is 15 residues. The V end lost 5 bases, the J end lost 4 bases, and 15 bases lay between the germline ends. The CDR3 DNA reads TGCGCCAGCAGCGAGCAGACAGGTCTTAATCAGCCCCAGCATTTT. Translating it yields CASSEQTGLNQPQHF.

This clonotype was seen more than once but under ten times. The V gene is TRBV11-2, the J gene TRBJ1-5; D is undetermined. From germline, CDR1 is SGHAT and CDR2 FQNNGV. Trimming removed 0 bases from V and 9 bases from J, with 15 bases in between. This CDR3 comprises 15 residues. CDR3 sequence (DNA): TGTGCCAGCAGCTTAGATCCAGATCCCCGAACGCCCCAGCATTTT. Residues: CASSLDPDPRTPQHF.

This clonotype was seen repeatedly, ten times or more. This chain uses TRBV28 with TRBJ2-1, with 10 bases that match TRBD1. Germline values: CDR1 MDHEN, CDR2 SYDVKM. This CDR3 region has 15 residues. The J segment lost 5 bases and the V segment lost 6 bases, leaving 7 bases of the junction unmatched. For the CDR3, the DNA is TGTGCCAGCAGCTGGGGACAGGGGAAGGACAATGAGCAGTTCTTC. Translation gives CASSWGQGKDNEQFF.